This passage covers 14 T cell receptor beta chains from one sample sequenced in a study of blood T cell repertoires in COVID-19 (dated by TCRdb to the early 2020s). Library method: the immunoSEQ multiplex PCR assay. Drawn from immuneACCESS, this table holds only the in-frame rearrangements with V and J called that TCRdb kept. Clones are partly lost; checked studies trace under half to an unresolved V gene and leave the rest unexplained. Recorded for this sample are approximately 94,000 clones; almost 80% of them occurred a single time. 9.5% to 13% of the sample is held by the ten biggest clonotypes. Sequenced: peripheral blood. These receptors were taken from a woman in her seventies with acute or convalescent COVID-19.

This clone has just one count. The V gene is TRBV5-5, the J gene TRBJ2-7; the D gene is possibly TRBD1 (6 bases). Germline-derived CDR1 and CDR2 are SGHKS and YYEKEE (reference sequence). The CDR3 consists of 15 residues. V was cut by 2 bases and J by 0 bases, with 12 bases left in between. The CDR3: CASSLVWTDSYEQYV. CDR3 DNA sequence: TGTGCCAGCAGCTTAGTCTGGACAGACTCCTACGAGCAGTACGTC.

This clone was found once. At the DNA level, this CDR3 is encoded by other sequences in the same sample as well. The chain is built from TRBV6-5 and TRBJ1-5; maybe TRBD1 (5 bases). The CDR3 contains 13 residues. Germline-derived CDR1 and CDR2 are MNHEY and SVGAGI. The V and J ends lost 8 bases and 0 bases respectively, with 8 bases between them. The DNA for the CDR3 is TGTGCCAGCGGAACAGGTAGCAATCAGCCCCAGCATTTT. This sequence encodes CASGTGSNQPQHF.

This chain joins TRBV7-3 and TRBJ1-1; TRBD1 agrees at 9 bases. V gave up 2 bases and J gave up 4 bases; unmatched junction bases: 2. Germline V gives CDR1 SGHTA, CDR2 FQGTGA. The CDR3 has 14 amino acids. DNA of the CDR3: TGTGCCAGCAGCTTACCGGGACAGGGCACTGAAGCTTTCTTT. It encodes CASSLPGQGTEAFF.

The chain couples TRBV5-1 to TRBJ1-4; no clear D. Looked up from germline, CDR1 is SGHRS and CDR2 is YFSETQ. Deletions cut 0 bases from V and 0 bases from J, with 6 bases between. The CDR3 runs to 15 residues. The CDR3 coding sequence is TGCGCCAGCAGCTTGGGTCTCCCAACTAATGAAAAACTGTTTTTT. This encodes CASSLGLPTNEKLFF.

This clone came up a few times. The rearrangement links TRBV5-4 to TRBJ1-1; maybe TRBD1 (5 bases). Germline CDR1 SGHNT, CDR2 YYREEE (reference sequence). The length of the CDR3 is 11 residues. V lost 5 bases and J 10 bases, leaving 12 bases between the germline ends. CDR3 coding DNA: TGTGCCAGCAGTCCAGGGTGGGGAGCTTTCTTT. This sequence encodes CASSPGWGAFF.

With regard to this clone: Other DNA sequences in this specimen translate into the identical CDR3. The CDR3 spells CASSPGQGIEQYV. CDR3 sequence (DNA): TGTGCCAGCTCGCCAGGACAGGGAATCGAGCAGTACGTC. The V and J genes are TRBV18 and TRBJ2-7; 8 positions agree with TRBD1. This CDR3 region has 13 residues. V dropped 6 bases and J dropped 6; count of bases not matched to a gene: 7. Germline loops: CDR1 KGHSH, CDR2 LQKENI.

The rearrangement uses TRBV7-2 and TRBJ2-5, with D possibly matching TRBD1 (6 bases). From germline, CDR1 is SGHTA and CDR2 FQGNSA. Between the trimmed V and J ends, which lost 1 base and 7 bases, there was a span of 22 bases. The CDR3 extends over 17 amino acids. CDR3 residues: CASSLVGQRTRPGTQYF. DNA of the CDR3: TGTGCCAGCAGCTTAGTCGGACAGCGGACACGGCCTGGGACCCAGTACTTC.

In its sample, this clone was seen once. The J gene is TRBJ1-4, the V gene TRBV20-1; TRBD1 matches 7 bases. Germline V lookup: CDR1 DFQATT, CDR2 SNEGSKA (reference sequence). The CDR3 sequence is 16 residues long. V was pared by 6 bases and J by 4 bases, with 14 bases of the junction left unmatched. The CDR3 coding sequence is TGCAGTGCGAGTAGCCCGACAGGGTCGAATAATGAAAAACTGTTTTTT. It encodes CSASSPTGSNNEKLFF.

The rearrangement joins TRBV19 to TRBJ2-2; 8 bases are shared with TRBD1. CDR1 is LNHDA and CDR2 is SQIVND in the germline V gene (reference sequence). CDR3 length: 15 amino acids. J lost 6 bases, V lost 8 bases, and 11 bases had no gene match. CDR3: CASRTTGAGSGELFF. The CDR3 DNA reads TGTGCCAGTCGGACGACAGGGGCTGGGTCCGGGGAGCTGTTTTTT.

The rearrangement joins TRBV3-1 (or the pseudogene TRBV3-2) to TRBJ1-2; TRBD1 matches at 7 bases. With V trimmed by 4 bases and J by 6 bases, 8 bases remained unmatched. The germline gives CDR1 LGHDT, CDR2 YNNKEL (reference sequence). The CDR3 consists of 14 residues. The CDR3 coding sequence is TGTGCCAGCAGCCTAACAGGGGCGAGCAATGGCTACACCTTC. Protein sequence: CASSLTGASNGYTF.

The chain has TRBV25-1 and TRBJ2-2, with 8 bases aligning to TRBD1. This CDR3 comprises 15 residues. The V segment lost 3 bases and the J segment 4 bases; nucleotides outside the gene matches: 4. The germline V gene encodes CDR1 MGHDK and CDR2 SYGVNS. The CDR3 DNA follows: TGTGCCAGCAGTGATTCCGGGACAGGCACCGGGGAGCTGTTTTTT. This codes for CASSDSGTGTGELFF.

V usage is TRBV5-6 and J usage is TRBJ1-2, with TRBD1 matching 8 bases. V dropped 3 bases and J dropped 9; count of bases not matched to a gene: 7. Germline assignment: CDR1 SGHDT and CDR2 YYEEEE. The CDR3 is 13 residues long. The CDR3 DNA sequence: TGTGCCAGCAGCTCGGCAGGGGGCGTACGCTACACCTTC. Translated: CASSSAGGVRYTF.

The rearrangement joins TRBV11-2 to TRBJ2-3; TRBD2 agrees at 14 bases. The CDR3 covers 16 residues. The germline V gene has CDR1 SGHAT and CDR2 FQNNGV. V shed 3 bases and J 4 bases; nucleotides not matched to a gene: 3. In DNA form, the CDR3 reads TGTGCCAGCAGCTTGACTAGCGGGGGGGCGCCAGATACGCAGTATTTT. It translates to CASSLTSGGAPDTQYF.

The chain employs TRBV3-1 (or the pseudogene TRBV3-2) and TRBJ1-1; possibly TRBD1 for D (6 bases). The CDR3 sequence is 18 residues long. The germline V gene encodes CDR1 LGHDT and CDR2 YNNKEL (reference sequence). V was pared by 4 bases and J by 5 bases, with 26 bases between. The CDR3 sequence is CASSRRGGDLGSRTEAFF. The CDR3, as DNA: TGTGCCAGCAGCCGGAGGGGGGGCGATCTGGGGTCGCGAACTGAAGCTTTCTTT.